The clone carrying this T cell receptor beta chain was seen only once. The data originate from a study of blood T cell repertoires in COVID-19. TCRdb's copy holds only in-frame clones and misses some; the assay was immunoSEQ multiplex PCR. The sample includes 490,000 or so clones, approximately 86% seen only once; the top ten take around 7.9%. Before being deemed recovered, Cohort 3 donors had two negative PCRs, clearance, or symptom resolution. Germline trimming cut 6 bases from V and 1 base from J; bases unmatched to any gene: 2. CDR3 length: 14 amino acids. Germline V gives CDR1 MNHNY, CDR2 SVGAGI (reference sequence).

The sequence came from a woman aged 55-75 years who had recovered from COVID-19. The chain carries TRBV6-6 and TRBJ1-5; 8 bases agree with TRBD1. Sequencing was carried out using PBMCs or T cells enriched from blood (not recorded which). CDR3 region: CASSGQGSNQPQHF. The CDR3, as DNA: TGTGCCAGCAGCGGACAGGGCAGCAATCAGCCCCAGCATTTT.